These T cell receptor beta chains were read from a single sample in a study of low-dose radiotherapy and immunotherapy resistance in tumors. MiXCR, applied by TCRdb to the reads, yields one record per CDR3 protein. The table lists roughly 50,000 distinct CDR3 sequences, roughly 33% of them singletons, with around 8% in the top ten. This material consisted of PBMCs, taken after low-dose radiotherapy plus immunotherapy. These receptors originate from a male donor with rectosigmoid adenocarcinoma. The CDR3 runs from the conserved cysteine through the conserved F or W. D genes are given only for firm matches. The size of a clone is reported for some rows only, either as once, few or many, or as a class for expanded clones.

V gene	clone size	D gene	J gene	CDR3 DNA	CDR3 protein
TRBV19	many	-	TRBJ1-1	TGTGCCAGTAGGAATGGGCGACGCACTGAAGCTTTCTTT	CASRNGRRTEAFF
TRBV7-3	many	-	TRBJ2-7	TGTGCCAGCAGCTTAAAGGCAGGGTCCGAGCAGTACTTC	CASSLKAGSEQYF
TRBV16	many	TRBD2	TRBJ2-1	TGTGCCAGCACCCCAATGGGACTAGCGGGAATAAACAATGAGCAGTTCTTC	CASTPMGLAGINNEQFF
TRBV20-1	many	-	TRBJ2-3	TGCAGTGCTAGCGATCCTCGGGGGTTTGGAGATACGCAGTATTTT	CSASDPRGFGDTQYF
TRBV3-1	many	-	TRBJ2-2	TGTGCCAGCAGCCAAGTACTCACCACCGTCGGGGAGCTGTTTTTT	CASSQVLTTVGELFF
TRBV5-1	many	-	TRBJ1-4	TGCGCCAGCAGCTCCGACGGTACAACTAATGAAAAACTGTTTTTT	CASSSDGTTNEKLFF
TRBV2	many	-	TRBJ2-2	TGTGCCAGCAGCCTCAGGGCCACCGGGGAGCTGTTTTTT	CASSLRATGELFF
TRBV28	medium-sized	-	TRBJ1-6	TGTGCCAGCAGTTTTGGGGGGGTGGAGAATTCACCCCTCCACTTT	CASSFGGVENSPLHF
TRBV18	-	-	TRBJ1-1	TGTGCCAGCTCACCCCTCCCTCAACAGGGCACTGAAGCTTTCTTT	CASSPLPQQGTEAFF
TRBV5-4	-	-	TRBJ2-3	TGTGCCAGCAGCCGCCCGGATGCGGGGCCCTTTGATAGCACAGATACGCAGTATTTT	CASSRPDAGPFDSTDTQYF
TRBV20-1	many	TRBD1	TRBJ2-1	TGCAGTGCAGAGGGGGGACAGGGGTCCTACAATGAGCAGTTCTTC	CSAEGGQGSYNEQFF
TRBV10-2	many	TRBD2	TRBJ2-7	TGCGCCAGCAGTGTGTCCCGAGCGGGGCTAGCGTACGAGCAGTACTTC	CASSVSRAGLAYEQYF
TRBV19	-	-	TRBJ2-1	TGTGCCAGTAGCCACCCAGGGGCACACAATGAGCAGTTCTTC	CASSHPGAHNEQFF
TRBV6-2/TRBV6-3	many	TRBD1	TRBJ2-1	TGTGCCAGCAGTTACTCTAGAGACAGGGGTCAGAGACAGTTCTTC	CASSYSRDRGQRQFF
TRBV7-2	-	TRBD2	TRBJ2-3	TGTGCCAGCAGCCCAAGCGGGAGCGGCACAGATACGCAGTATTTT	CASSPSGSGTDTQYF
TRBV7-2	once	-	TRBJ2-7	TGTGCCAGCAGCATGGGAGCCCTAAGTTCCTACGAGCAGTACTTC	CASSMGALSSYEQYF
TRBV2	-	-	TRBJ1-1	TGTGCCAGCAAGCGGTCGGGAAACACTGAAGCTTTCTTT	CASKRSGNTEAFF
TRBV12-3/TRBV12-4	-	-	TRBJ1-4	TGTGCCAGCAGTCGCGCGGGGGTGGGTGAAAAACTGTTTTTT	CASSRAGVGEKLFF
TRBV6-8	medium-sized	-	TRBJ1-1	TGTGCCAGCAGAGCCGGGGGGAACACTGAAGCTTTCTTT	CASRAGGNTEAFF
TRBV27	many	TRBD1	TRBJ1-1	TGTGCCAGCAGTACACAGGGGGCACACACTGAAGCTTTCTTT	CASSTQGAHTEAFF
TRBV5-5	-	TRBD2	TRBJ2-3	TGTGCCAGCAGCGGACTAGCGGGGGTAAACACAGATACGCAGTATTTT	CASSGLAGVNTDTQYF
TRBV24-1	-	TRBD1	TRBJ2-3	TGTGCCACCAGTGACGCGAGGACAGGGGGCACAGATACGCAGTATTTT	CATSDARTGGTDTQYF
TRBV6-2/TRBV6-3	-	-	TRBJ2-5	TGTGCCAGCACCGAAGGGAGCACCCAGGCCCAGTACTTC	CASTEGSTQAQYF
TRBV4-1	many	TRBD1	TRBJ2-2	TGCGCCAGCAGCCACCCGGGACAGACCGGGGAGCTGTTTTTT	CASSHPGQTGELFF
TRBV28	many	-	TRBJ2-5	TGTGCCAGCAGTGGAGACTTCAGCCGAGTGTCGACCCAGTACTTC	CASSGDFSRVSTQYF
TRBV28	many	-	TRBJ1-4	TGTGCCAGCAGGCCCGCACAGGGTGTGAATGAAAAACTGTTTTTT	CASRPAQGVNEKLFF
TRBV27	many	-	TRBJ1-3	TGTGCCAGCAGTTCCACAGGGTCGGGAAACACCATATATTTT	CASSSTGSGNTIYF
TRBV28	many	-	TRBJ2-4	TGTGCCAGCAGTTCGACATCCAAAAACATTCAGTACTTC	CASSSTSKNIQYF
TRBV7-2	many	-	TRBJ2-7	TGTGCCAGCAGCCACATCGGAGGGGGGGTGGCCTACTTC	CASSHIGGGVAYF
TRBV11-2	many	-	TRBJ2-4	TGTGCCAGCAGCCACCCTGGTCCTGGCATTCAGTACTTC	CASSHPGPGIQYF
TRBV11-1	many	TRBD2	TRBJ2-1	TGTGCCAGCAGCCCCGGAACGGGACTCGGGGGGAATGAGCAGTTCTTC	CASSPGTGLGGNEQFF
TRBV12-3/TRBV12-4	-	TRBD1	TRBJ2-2	TGTGCCAGCAGTAAGACAGGGCGTAACACCGGGGAGCTGTTTTTT	CASSKTGRNTGELFF
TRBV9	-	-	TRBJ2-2	TGTGCCAGCAGCGTTGGAGATGGGCCCAACACCGGGGAGCTGTTTTTT	CASSVGDGPNTGELFF
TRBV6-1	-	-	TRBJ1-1	TGTGCCAGCAGTACGGTTCGGAACACTGAAGCTTTCTTT	CASSTVRNTEAFF
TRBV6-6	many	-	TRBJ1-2	TGTGCCAGCAGTTACCAAGGGACATCCTTCTATGGCTACACCTTC	CASSYQGTSFYGYTF
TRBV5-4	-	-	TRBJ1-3	TGTGCCAGCAGCCAACGCTCGGGACACAGCTCTGGAAACACCATATATTTT	CASSQRSGHSSGNTIYF
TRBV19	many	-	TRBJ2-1	TGTGCCAGTAGTATAAGCGGCGGGGAATACAATGAGCAGTTCTTC	CASSISGGEYNEQFF
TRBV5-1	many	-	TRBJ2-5	TGCGCCAGCAGCTTGGCCCCCGGGAAGGAGACCCAGTACTTC	CASSLAPGKETQYF
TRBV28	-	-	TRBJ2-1	TGTGCCAGCATCCCCATGGTTGGAGGCTCCTACAATGAGCAGTTCTTC	CASIPMVGGSYNEQFF
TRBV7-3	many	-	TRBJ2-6	TGTGCCAGCAGGAGCCAACTGGACAGCCTCTCTGGGGCCAACGTCCTGACTTTC	CASRSQLDSLSGANVLTF
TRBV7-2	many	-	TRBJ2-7	TGTGCCAGCAGCTTAGGCCCGGTCCCCTACGAGCAGTACTTC	CASSLGPVPYEQYF
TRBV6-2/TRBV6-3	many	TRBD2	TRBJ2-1	TGTGCCAGCTGTCTAGCGGGGGTAGGGGAGCAGTTCTTC	CASCLAGVGEQFF
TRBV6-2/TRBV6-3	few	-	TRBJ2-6	TGTGCCAGCAGCCGACGGGGCGCCGGTGGGGCCAACGTCCTGACTTTC	CASSRRGAGGANVLTF
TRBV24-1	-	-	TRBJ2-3	TGTGCCACCAGTGTATCAGGGGGAGGCGATACGCAGTATTTT	CATSVSGGGDTQYF
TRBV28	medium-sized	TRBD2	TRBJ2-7	TGTGCCACCAAAGCCGGGACTAGCAACGAGCAGTACTTC	CATKAGTSNEQYF
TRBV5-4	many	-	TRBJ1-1	TGTGCCAGCAGCTTGAATCCGTTGAACACTGAAGCTTTCTTT	CASSLNPLNTEAFF
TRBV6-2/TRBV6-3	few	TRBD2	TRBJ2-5	TGTGCCAGCAGTTACGTCGGACTAGCGCGCCAAGAGACCCAGTACTTC	CASSYVGLARQETQYF
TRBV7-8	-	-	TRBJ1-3	TGTGCCAGCAGCCCACAGGTCTCTGGAAACACCATATATTTT	CASSPQVSGNTIYF
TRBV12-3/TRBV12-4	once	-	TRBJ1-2	TGTGCCAGCAGTTCACCTGCGGTTTATGGCTACACCTTC	CASSSPAVYGYTF
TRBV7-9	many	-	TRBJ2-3	TGTGCCGGCGCAGGGATCACAGATACGCAGTATTTT	CAGAGITDTQYF